This T cell receptor (beta chain) was recovered during a study of PD-L1 blockade in urothelial cancer. Study-level information: T cells numbered a median of 141,255 in the blood samples.

Whole-study findings and limits: Lower than median blood TCR clonality before treatment predicted better survival.

Trimming cost V 6 bases and J 5 bases; bases outside gene matches: 3. Per the germline V gene, CDR1 is WSHSY and CDR2 is SAAADI. This CDR3 is built from 15 residues. Assay used: immunoSEQ multiplex PCR; TCRdb lists only in-frame clones, some missing. This sample has about 41,000 clones, with 80% to 90% found just once. Time point reported: peripheral blood 6 weeks after treatment start. Patients had locally advanced or metastatic urothelial carcinoma. On this clone: Its antigen is as yet unknown.

The source is a man between 65 and 80 years old with urothelial cancer. The starting material was PBMCs, obtained around atezolizumab (anti-PD-L1) treatment. The chain employs TRBV10-2 and TRBJ2-1, with TRBD2 identical over 14 bases. The CDR3 spells CASRRLAGGNNEQFF. The CDR3 DNA is TGCGCCAGCAGGCGACTAGCGGGAGGGAACAATGAGCAGTTCTTC.